The rows below give T cell receptor beta chains drawn from one sample of a study of blood T cells in healthy people across ages. TCRdb redid the calling of the 5' RACE reads with MiXCR, one entry per CDR3 protein. The sample contains approximately 900,000 distinct CDR3 sequences, about 48% of which appear only once. Sequenced material: blood. These receptors originate from a man aged 25 to 40 in good health. Both conserved end residues are part of each CDR3. Fields, in order: V gene, J gene, D gene, CDR3 protein. D genes are given only for firm matches.

>TRBV15|TRBJ2-5|TRBD2
CATSRDLRGGQETQYF
>TRBV27|TRBJ2-7|NA
CASSDTGKYEQYF
>TRBV24-1|TRBJ1-2|TRBD1
CATSAGGYGYTF
>TRBV12-3/TRBV12-4|TRBJ1-2|NA
CASSFDGLGYTF
>TRBV20-1|TRBJ1-2|TRBD1
CSAPGQGTDGYTF
>TRBV4-2|TRBJ1-5|NA
CASSQDLRGLYNQPQHF
>TRBV4-3|TRBJ2-7|NA
CASSQGDEGYEQYF
>TRBV4-1|TRBJ2-5|TRBD2
CASSREDSGGYNEQYF
>TRBV20-1|TRBJ2-7|NA
CSAADSQSSYEQYF
>TRBV6-2/TRBV6-3|TRBJ1-2|NA
CASKGPEHNYGYTF